This T cell receptor beta chain was captured by sequencing in a study of siplizumab effects on memory and regulatory T cells. The germline V gene has CDR1 ENHRY and CDR2 SYGVKD. The CDR3 is 13 residues long. After removal of 6 bases from V and 3 bases from J, the junction contained 5 bases not matched to a gene. Assay: immunoSEQ multiplex PCR; the TCRdb copy retains only in-frame clones and omits some. The profile shows some 70,000 clones, over 75% of them singletons. Sequenced material: Tregs sorted from blood. The rearrangement uses TRBV10-3 and TRBJ2-7; 7 bases fit TRBD1. The TCR comes from a human donor in good health. This CDR3 reads CAISSGQFYEQYF. Written as DNA, the CDR3 is TGTGCCATCAGCTCGGGACAGTTCTACGAGCAGTACTTC.